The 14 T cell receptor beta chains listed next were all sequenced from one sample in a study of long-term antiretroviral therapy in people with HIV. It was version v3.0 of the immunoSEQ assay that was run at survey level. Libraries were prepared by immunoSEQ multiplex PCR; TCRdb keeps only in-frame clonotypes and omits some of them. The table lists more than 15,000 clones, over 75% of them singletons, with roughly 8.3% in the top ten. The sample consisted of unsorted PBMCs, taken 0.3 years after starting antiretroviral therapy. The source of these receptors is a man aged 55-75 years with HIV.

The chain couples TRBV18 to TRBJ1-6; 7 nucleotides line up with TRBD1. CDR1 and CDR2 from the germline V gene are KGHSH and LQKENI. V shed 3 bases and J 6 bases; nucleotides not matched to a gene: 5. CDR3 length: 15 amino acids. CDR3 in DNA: TGTGCCAGCTCACCGTCGACAGGGATTAATTCACCCCTCCACTTT. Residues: CASSPSTGINSPLHF.

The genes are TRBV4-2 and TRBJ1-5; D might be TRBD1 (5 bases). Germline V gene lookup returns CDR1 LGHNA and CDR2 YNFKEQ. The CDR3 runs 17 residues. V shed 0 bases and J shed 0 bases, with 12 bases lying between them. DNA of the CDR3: TGTGCCAGCAGCCAAGATGACAGACGTTATAGCAATCAGCCCCAGCATTTT. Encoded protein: CASSQDDRRYSNQPQHF.

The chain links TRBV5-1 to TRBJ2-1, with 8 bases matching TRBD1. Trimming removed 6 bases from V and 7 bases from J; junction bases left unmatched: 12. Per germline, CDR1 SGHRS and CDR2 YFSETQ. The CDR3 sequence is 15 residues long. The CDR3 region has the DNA TGCGCCAGCACGACCCAGGGGGCGCCCCCGAATGAGCAGTTCTTC. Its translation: CASTTQGAPPNEQFF.

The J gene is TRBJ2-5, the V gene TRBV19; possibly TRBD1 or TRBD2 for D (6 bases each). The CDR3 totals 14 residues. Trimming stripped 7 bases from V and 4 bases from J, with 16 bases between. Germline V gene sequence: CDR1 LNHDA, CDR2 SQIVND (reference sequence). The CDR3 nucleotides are TGTGCCAGTACCCCTGGGGGGCGCAGAGAGACCCAGTACTTC. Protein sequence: CASTPGGRRETQYF. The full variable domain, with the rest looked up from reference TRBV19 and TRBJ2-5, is DGGITQSPKYLFRKEGQNVTLSCEQNLNHDAMYWYRQDPGQGLRLIYYSQIVNDFQKGDIAEGYSVSREKKESFPLTVTSAQKNPTAFYLCASTPGGRRETQYFGPGTRLLVL.

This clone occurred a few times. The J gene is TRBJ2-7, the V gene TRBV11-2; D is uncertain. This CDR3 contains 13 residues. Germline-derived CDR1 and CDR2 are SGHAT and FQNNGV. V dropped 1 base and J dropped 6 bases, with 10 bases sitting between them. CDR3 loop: CASSLADFSEQYF. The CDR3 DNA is TGTGCCAGCAGCTTAGCCGATTTTAGCGAGCAGTACTTC. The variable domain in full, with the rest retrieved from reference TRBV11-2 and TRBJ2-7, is EAGVAQSPRYKIIEKRQSVAFWCNPISGHATLYWYQQILGQGPKLLIQFQNNGVVDDSQLPKDRFSAERLKGVDSTLKIQPAKLEDSAVYLCASSLADFSEQYFGPGTRLTVT.

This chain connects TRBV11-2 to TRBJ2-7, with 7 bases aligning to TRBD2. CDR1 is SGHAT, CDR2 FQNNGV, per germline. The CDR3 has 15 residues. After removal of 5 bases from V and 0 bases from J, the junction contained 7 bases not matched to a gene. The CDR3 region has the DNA TGTGCCAGCAGCCTAGCAGCGGGGAGCTCCTACGAGCAGTACTTC. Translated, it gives CASSLAAGSSYEQYF.

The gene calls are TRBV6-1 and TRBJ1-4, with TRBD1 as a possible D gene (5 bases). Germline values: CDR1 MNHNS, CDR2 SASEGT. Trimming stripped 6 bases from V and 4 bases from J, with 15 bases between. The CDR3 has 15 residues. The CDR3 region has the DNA TGTGCCAGCAGACGGTGGACTCAGGGTAATGAAAAACTGTTTTTT. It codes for CASRRWTQGNEKLFF.

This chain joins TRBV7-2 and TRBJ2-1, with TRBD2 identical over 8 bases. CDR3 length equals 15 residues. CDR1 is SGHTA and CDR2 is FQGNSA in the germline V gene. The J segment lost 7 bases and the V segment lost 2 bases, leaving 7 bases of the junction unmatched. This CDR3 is CASSLLAGGINEQFF. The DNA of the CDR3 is TGTGCCAGCAGCTTACTAGCGGGCGGGATTAATGAGCAGTTCTTC. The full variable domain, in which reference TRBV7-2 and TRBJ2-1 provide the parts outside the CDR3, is GAGVSQSPSNKVTEKGKDVELRCDPISGHTALYWYRQSLGQGLEFLIYFQGNSAPDKSGLPSDRFSAERTGGSVSTLTIQRTQQEDSAVYLCASSLLAGGINEQFFGPGTRLTVL.

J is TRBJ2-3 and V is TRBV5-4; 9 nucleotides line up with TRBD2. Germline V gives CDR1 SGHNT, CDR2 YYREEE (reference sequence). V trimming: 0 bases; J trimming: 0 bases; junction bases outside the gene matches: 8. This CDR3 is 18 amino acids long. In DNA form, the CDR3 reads TGTGCCAGCAGCTTGGCCTACGTCAGCGGGGGGAGCACAGATACGCAGTATTTT. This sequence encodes CASSLAYVSGGSTDTQYF.

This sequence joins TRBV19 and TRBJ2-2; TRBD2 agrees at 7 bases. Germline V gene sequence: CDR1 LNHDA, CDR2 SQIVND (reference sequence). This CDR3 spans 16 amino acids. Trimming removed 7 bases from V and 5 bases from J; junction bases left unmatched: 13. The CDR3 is CASTLDLGGRTGELFF. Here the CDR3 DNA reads TGTGCCAGTACCCTGGATTTGGGAGGGAGGACCGGGGAGCTGTTTTTT.

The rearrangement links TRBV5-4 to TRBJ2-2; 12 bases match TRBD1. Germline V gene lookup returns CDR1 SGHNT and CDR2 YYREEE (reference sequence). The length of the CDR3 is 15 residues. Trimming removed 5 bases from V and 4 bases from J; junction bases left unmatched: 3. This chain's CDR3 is CASRRDRGLTGELFF. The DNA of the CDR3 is TGTGCCAGCAGACGGGACAGGGGGCTCACCGGGGAGCTGTTTTTT. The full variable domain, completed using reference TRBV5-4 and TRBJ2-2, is ETGVTQSPTHLIKTRGQQVTLRCSSQSGHNTVSWYQQALGQGPQFIFQYYREEENGRGNFPPRFSGLQFPNYSSELNVNALELDDSALYLCASRRDRGLTGELFFGEGSRLTVL.

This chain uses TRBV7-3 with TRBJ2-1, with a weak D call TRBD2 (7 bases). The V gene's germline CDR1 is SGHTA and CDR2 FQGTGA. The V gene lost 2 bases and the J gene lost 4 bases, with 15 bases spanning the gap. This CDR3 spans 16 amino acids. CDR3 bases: TGTGCCAGCAGCTTAGACGCGGGGGCTCCTTACAATGAGCAGTTCTTC. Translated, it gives CASSLDAGAPYNEQFF.

In DNA, the CDR3 is TGTGCCAGTGGGTCCGACAGGGCAGGGTTCGTGTATGGCTACACCTTC. This codes for CASGSDRAGFVYGYTF. This chain links TRBV19 with TRBJ1-2; 7 nucleotides line up with TRBD1. Germline CDR1 LNHDA, CDR2 SQIVND (reference sequence). The length of the CDR3 is 16 residues. V lost 8 bases and J lost 5; bases outside the gene matches: 17. The full variable domain, with the rest looked up from reference TRBV19 and TRBJ1-2, is DGGITQSPKYLFRKEGQNVTLSCEQNLNHDAMYWYRQDPGQGLRLIYYSQIVNDFQKGDIAEGYSVSREKKESFPLTVTSAQKNPTAFYLCASGSDRAGFVYGYTFGSGTRLTVV.

The CDR3 DNA reads as TGTGCCAGCTCACCGGTTGGTCAAGAGACCCAGTACTTC. Its translation: CASSPVGQETQYF. This chain joins TRBV18 and TRBJ2-5; D remains ambiguous. This CDR3 is built from 13 residues. V lost 3 bases and J lost 2, with 7 bases in between. Looked up from germline, CDR1 is KGHSH and CDR2 is LQKENI.